This T cell receptor (beta chain) was documented in a study of blood T cells in healthy people across ages. Points from the study as a whole: Diversity was higher, and naive CD4+ cells more numerous, in long-lived donors than in aged donors.

The CDR3 spans 13 residues. Trimming took off 3 bases at V and 1 base at J, with 1 base between the two ends. From germline, CDR1 is LGHNT and CDR2 FRNRAP. Sample-barcoded 5' priming and a J-beta primer mix drove a second PCR of about 7 to 11 cycles. TCRdb analysed the 5' RACE reads with MiXCR anew, one entry per CDR3 protein. The sample contains over 1.5 million distinct CDR3 sequences, 40% to 55% of which appear only once. This clonotype has ten or more counts. Its specificity is not known. What was sequenced was blood. The rearrangement joins TRBV12-5 to TRBJ2-6; D uncertain. The receptor comes from a woman aged 40 to 50 in good health. In DNA form, the CDR3 reads TGTGCTAGTGGTTTTTCTGGGGCCAACGTCCTGACTTTC. It translates to CASGFSGANVLTF. Supplemented by reference TRBV12-5 and TRBJ2-6, the full variable domain reads DARVTQTPRHKVTEMGQEVTMRCQPILGHNTVFWYRQTMMQGLELLAYFRNRAPLDDSGMPKDRFSAEMPDATLATLKIQPSEPRDSAVYFCASGFSGANVLTFGAGSRLTVL.